This T cell receptor beta chain derives from a study of T cells after yellow fever vaccination. Findings of the study overall: There was a small share of clonotypes that showed up in both the CD4 and CD8 compartments.

TCRdb processed the 5' RACE reads anew with MiXCR; each CDR3 protein has one entry. This repertoire shows about 230,000 distinct CDR3 sequences, 6.5% to 7.5% found once; its top ten account for around 1.1%. Turning to this clonotype: Its antigen remains unknown.

The V and J ends lost 2 bases and 3 bases respectively, with 6 bases between them. Germline loops: CDR1 LNHDA, CDR2 SQIVND (reference sequence). This CDR3 is 13 amino acids long. The clonotype originates from a man aged 25-45 years who received the YFV17D yellow fever vaccine. The chain uses TRBV19 and TRBJ2-3; D remains ambiguous. The sequencing used CD4+ T cells sorted from PBMCs, collected on the day of the yellow fever booster vaccination. The CDR3 reads CASSIFTTDTQYF. In nucleotides, the CDR3 is TGTGCCAGTAGTATATTTACGACAGATACGCAGTATTTT.